This TCR beta chain was profiled in a study of PD-1 blockade in classical Hodgkin lymphoma (dated by TCRdb to 2018 to 2021). Regarding the research as a whole: Nivolumab dosing was 3 mg/kg intravenously every 2 weeks, continuing until either disease progression or unacceptable toxicity. To define a peripheral blood immune signature of response to PD-1 blockade in classical Hodgkin lymphoma, the study combined TCR beta sequencing with CyTOF. The full study reports these points: Baseline TCR diversity was reported to be lower in newly diagnosed patients than in healthy donors, and even lower in relapsed/refractory patients. CD4+ but not CD8+ TCR diversity rose significantly by C4D1 (p=0.0027 vs p=0.16), most apparent in complete responders (p=0.02). Among trial patients, those achieving complete response had baseline diversity similar to that of newly diagnosed patients, while diversity was significantly lower in partial responders and progressors. Only a single clinical trial cohort was studied, and what caused the repertoire differences, possibly disease activity or prior therapy, remained undefined. Lower diversity was seen in patients whose nivolumab began less than 1 year after ASCT, and these patients were left out of later analyses so that immune reconstitution would not confound the results.

Genomic DNA was extracted with the Qiagen DNeasy kit from unsorted PBMCs and from negatively selected CD4+ and CD8+ fractions. Amplification of TCR beta CDR3 regions was done by immunoSEQ multiplex PCR with primers that anneal to V and J segments. A synthetic immune receptor repertoire was used to minimize amplification bias, and remaining bias was computationally removed after sequencing. The study's processing was this. Custom Python scripts were used to quantify repertoire diversity as the Shannon entropy index. Unsorted, CD4+ and CD8+ repertoires were analyzed separately, except for combined analyses in which CD4+ and CD8+ sequences were merged in silico. Clonal expansion was defined as a frequency increase of at least 2-fold after treatment compared with C1D1, and clones undetected at baseline were assigned a pseudocount of 0.5. Singleton clones were defined as clones with 0 or 1 copy at C1D1, and non-singleton clones were defined as clones with 2 or more copies. By matching protein sequences in sorted samples from the same patient, clones expanded in unsorted samples were annotated as CD4+, CD8+ or unknown. Diversity changes from C1D1 to C4D1 were tested in paired samples using Wilcoxon tests. The source is immuneACCESS, and TCRdb retained only in-frame sequences with V and J called. Part of the clones is not carried over; for the studies checked, unresolved V genes explain less than half of this, and the remainder is unexplained. V and J calls and clone size are as listed in that table; D and trimming were resolved from the DNA. The sample table lists 66,000 or so clones, 70% to 75% of them with a count of one. The ten largest clones take up 7.5% to 10% of the sample.

The CDR3 numbers 14 residues from cysteine through phenylalanine. This entry keeps only the CDR3 DNA: 42 bases, framed from base 1. Relative to germline, V is 0 bases shorter and J is 4 bases shorter, with 8 bases between their ends. Looking up the germline V gene yields CDR1 SGDLS and CDR2 YYNGEE. Interpreted using the paper, the time point label stands for: cycle 2 day 1 (C2D1) of nivolumab. Every trial patient had relapsed following autologous stem cell transplantation, and prior brentuximab vedotin exposure was what differed among cohorts A, B and C. The trial cohort included 55 to 65 patients with relapsed/refractory classical Hodgkin lymphoma, and each patient had a best overall response of complete response, partial response or progressive disease. In the multi-cohort phase II CheckMate 205 trial, trial patients received single-agent nivolumab. An independent review committee assessed best overall response using the 2007 International Working Group response criteria. Trial PBMCs were collected just before the start of nivolumab (C1D1) and during therapy at cycle 2 day 1 and cycle 4 day 1. After peripheral blood was drawn into 8 mL Vacutainer Cell Preparation Tubes, PBMCs were isolated by centrifugation and then cryopreserved.

Only a few counts were recorded for this clone. The antigen it recognizes is unknown. Per-base qualities were not stored, and no clone one base away is much larger. The sample holds other DNA sequences that translate to the same CDR3. The chain employs TRBV9 and TRBJ2-1, and the D gene may be TRBD2, 5 bases matching. Material: peripheral blood mononuclear cells (PBMCs), obtained before the second cycle of nivolumab. The source is a human donor with classical Hodgkin lymphoma. CDR3 reads: CASSVAGSYNEQFF. The sequenced DNA: TGTGCCAGCAGCGTAGCGGGGAGTTACAATGAGCAGTTCTTC.